The clone carrying this T cell receptor beta chain came up a few times. Its antigen is unknown. The data belong to a study of beta chain features in type 1 diabetes. The sequenced template was cDNA made from the entire isolated RNA. Assay: immunoSEQ multiplex PCR; the TCRdb copy retains only in-frame clones and omits some. Of more than 300,000 clones listed, less than 15% are singletons. Each sorted fraction was over 95% pure. The study, taken as a whole, reports: Moderately but significantly shorter TCRB CDR3s were found in Type 1 diabetes patients in all four CD4+ subsets.

CDR3 length: 18 amino acids. Trimming removed 4 bases from V and 1 base from J; junction bases left unmatched: 12. Per germline, CDR1 SGHRS and CDR2 YFSETQ. This TCR came from a young woman in good health. The V gene is TRBV5-1, the J gene TRBJ2-5; 11 bases line up with TRBD2. Sample: naive CD4+ T cells from blood. The CDR3 reads CASSHGLAGLRTQETQYF. Here the CDR3 DNA reads TGCGCCAGCAGCCACGGACTAGCGGGTTTAAGAACCCAAGAGACCCAGTACTTC.